The 7 T cell receptor beta chains presented below share a single source sample, sequenced in a study of blood T cell repertoires in COVID-19. Profiled with immunoSEQ multiplex PCR; TCRdb holds only in-frame clones, not every one. The data hold fewer than 700,000 clones, with roughly nine tenths observed a single time. The sequencing sample was made of peripheral blood. The receptors were gathered from a woman between 45 and 65 years old with COVID-19, enrolled during active disease.

This rearrangement joins TRBV27 to TRBJ2-7; 7 bases align to TRBD2. The CDR3 length is 14 residues. J gave up 5 bases and V 10 bases, and 14 bases lay outside the gene matches. Looked up from germline, CDR1 is MNHEY and CDR2 is SMNVEV (reference sequence). The CDR3 region is CATSAGWQIDEQYF. The CDR3 DNA reads TGTGCCACCTCAGCGGGGTGGCAGATCGACGAGCAGTACTTC.

The chain employs TRBV3-1 (or the pseudogene TRBV3-2) and TRBJ2-1, with 9 bases identical to TRBD1. CDR3 length: 14 amino acids. Germline V gives CDR1 LGHDT, CDR2 YNNKEL (reference sequence). Trimming at V came to 2 bases and at J to 7 bases, leaving 3 bases not matched to a gene. The CDR3 loop reads CASSQWDRANEQFF. The CDR3 DNA sequence: TGTGCCAGCAGCCAATGGGACAGGGCTAATGAGCAGTTCTTC.

The rearrangement uses TRBV30 and TRBJ2-7; 11 nucleotides match TRBD1. The germline V gene has CDR1 GTSNPN and CDR2 SVGIG (reference sequence). Unmatched junction bases numbered 4, after V lost 1 base and J lost 2 bases. The CDR3 runs to 15 residues. The CDR3 loop reads CAWSERDRGAYEQYF. DNA for the CDR3: TGTGCCTGGAGTGAACGGGACAGGGGGGCCTACGAGCAGTACTTC.

This clone was detected a few times. This chain uses TRBV30 with TRBJ1-3; 7 nucleotides align to TRBD1. Germline assignment: CDR1 GTSNPN and CDR2 SVGIG (reference sequence). J gave up 0 bases and V 1 base, and 6 bases lay outside the gene matches. The CDR3 extends over 16 amino acids. The CDR3 DNA is TGTGCCTGGAGTGCGAGGACAGGCTACTCTGGAAACACCATATATTTT. Its protein is CAWSARTGYSGNTIYF.

The chain employs TRBV27 and TRBJ1-5; 9 bases agree with TRBD1. CDR1 is MNHEY and CDR2 is SMNVEV in the germline V gene (reference sequence). This CDR3 has 15 amino acids. Germline trimming cut 8 bases from V and 1 base from J; bases unmatched to any gene: 6. CDR3 sequence reads: CASATGTGSNQPQHF. The CDR3 coding sequence is TGTGCCAGCGCTACCGGGACAGGGAGCAATCAGCCCCAGCATTTT.

The chain joins TRBV2 to TRBJ1-5, with a tentative D call TRBD1 (5 bases). The germline V and J ends were trimmed by 0 bases and 1 base, with 13 bases remaining between them. The CDR3 is 17 amino acids. Germline lookup yields CDR1 SNHLY and CDR2 FYNNEI. CDR3 residues: CASSEALGVASNQPQHF. CDR3 sequence (DNA): TGTGCCAGCAGTGAAGCTTTAGGGGTGGCGAGCAATCAGCCCCAGCATTTT.

This sequence joins TRBV2 and TRBJ1-4; no clear D gene. The length of the CDR3 is 14 residues. The germline V and J ends were trimmed by 3 bases and 0 bases, with 5 bases remaining between them. Looked up from germline, CDR1 is SNHLY and CDR2 is FYNNEI. The CDR3 coding sequence is TGTGCCAGCAGTGACCGTGCAACTAATGAAAAACTGTTTTTT. This sequence encodes CASSDRATNEKLFF.